The clone carrying this TCR beta chain was picked up a small number of times. Its antigen is unidentified. This sample is drawn from a study of CD8+CD57+ T cells in acquired aplastic anemia. Across the whole study: Yields of DNA that came from sorted CD4+ and CD8+ cells averaged approximately 3.5 ug.

Study-wide findings and caveats: Patients and controls shared 25 to 35 CD8+ CDR3 sequences, highly expressed in patients.

Sequencing was done on patients that had shown CD8+CD57+ cell expansion by flow cytometry. Patients, without exception, had severe acquired aplastic anemia. Among the patients, none had received any therapy at the time of blood sampling. Genomic DNA served as template for TCR beta VDJ and CDR3 profiling. TCRdb used MiXCR to reprocess the reads, holding one entry per CDR3 protein. The sample consists of a few hundred thousand distinct CDR3 sequences, around a third of them appearing once. The TCR originated in a human donor with aplastic anemia. Sequencing was done on a sample of sorted CD4+, CD8+, or CD8+CD57+ T cells (not recorded which) from PBMCs.

The CDR3: CASSQDLTDTQYF. The CDR3 DNA sequence: TGTGCCAGCAGCCAAGATCTAACAGATACGCAGTATTTT. V and J are TRBV14 and TRBJ2-3; D is undetermined. The CDR3 contains 13 residues. CDR1 and CDR2 from the germline V gene are SGHDN and FVKESK. Trimming left V 0 bases short and J 3 bases short, with 4 bases between.